This T cell receptor (beta chain) was sequenced for a study of regulatory T cells in long-lasting Graves disease. Time point specified: newly diagnosed GD, antithyroid drugs for less than 3 months. PBMC RNA served as the TCR library source. Relying on iRepertoire HTBI primers and Arm-PCR of CDR3 regions, the team built TCR beta libraries. TCRdb re-called the multiplex PCR reads through MiXCR, storing one row per CDR3 protein. The table shows some 410,000 distinct CDR3 sequences, with approximately 16% occurring only once. The CDR3 runs 18 residues. V was cut by 1 base and J by 0 bases, with 15 bases left in between. Germline V lookup: CDR1 LGHNA, CDR2 YNFKEQ. These data were also filed under a second study, of T cells in Graves' hyperthyroidism and ophthalmopathy.

This clonotype was obtained from a woman in her 30s with Graves disease. The sample was peripheral blood mononuclear cells (PBMCs), taken at new diagnosis, from a patient treated with antithyroid drugs. The chain has TRBV4-2 and TRBJ1-4, with D possibly TRBD1 on 5 matching bases. CDR3 amino acids: CASSQGGAWGTTNEKLFF. CDR3 sequence (DNA): TGTGCCAGCAGCCAAGGGGGCGCTTGGGGTACAACTAATGAAAAACTGTTTTTT.